This TCR beta chain was documented in a study of breast tumors, draining lymph nodes, adjacent tissues. TCRdb re-derived calls from the multiplex PCR reads in MiXCR, one entry per CDR3 protein. This sample carries roughly 14,000 distinct CDR3 sequences, 50% to 60% of them seen once, and the ten largest clones take about 33%. The trim removed 5 bases at V and 7 bases at J, leaving 5 bases unmatched. CDR3 length equals 14 residues. This sequence originates from a female donor with breast cancer. Some clones in this sample may be carry-over from other donors' samples. The specimen sequenced was tumor-adjacent breast tissue. The chain has TRBV12-3 or TRBV12-4 and TRBJ1-2; TRBD1 agrees at 12 bases. Here the CDR3 DNA reads TGTGCCAGCAGTCGGGGACAGGGGGCTGGTGGCTACACCTTC. Its translation: CASSRGQGAGGYTF.